Below are 23 T cell receptor beta chains sequenced from a single sample in a study of OX40 agonist ivuxolimab in advanced cancers. Generated by immunoSEQ multiplex PCR, the TCRdb table keeps only in-frame clones and is missing some. The table shows about 62,000 clones, with around 85% occurring only once. The input for sequencing was CD4+ or CD8+ T cells sorted from blood, taken in a trial of the OX40 agonist ivuxolimab. These TCRs come from an adult with an advanced solid tumor such as melanoma, head and neck, liver or kidney cancer.

The chain employs TRBV27 and TRBJ1-6; a weak D match, TRBD1 (5 bases). Germline V lookup: CDR1 MNHEY, CDR2 SMNVEV (reference sequence). Deletions cut 0 bases from V and 7 bases from J, with 10 bases between. The CDR3 extends over 15 amino acids. CDR3 in amino acids: CASSLSGGVNSPLHF. The DNA of the CDR3 is TGTGCCAGCAGTTTATCGGGGGGGGTAAATTCACCCCTCCACTTT.

The chain combines TRBV19 with TRBJ1-1; the match to TRBD1 covers 7 bases. V lost 5 bases, J lost 2 bases, and 5 bases stayed unmatched. The CDR3 has 14 residues. The V gene's germline CDR1 is LNHDA and CDR2 SQIVND (reference sequence). The CDR3 DNA reads TGTGCCAGTAGTGAAGGACAGGTAAACACTGAAGCTTTCTTT. Its protein is CASSEGQVNTEAFF.

V is TRBV6-5 and J is TRBJ2-2; D not resolved. The CDR3 sequence is 13 residues long. Germline V CDR1 and CDR2: MNHEY, SVGAGI. V lost 6 bases and J lost 7, with 12 bases in between. The CDR3 reads CASRLPPFGELFF. The CDR3, as DNA: TGTGCCAGCAGACTCCCCCCCTTCGGGGAGCTGTTTTTT.

The V call is TRBV11-3, the J call TRBJ2-1, with D hard to call. Per germline, CDR1 SGHNT and CDR2 YENEEA. Between the trimmed V and J ends, which lost 1 base and 8 bases, there was a span of 9 bases. CDR3 length: 13 residues. The CDR3 loop is CASSLGVEDEQFF. CDR3 nucleotide sequence: TGTGCCAGCAGCTTAGGAGTAGAGGATGAGCAGTTCTTC.

The chain joins TRBV30 to TRBJ2-7; 9 bases align to TRBD1. Germline V gene sequence: CDR1 GTSNPN, CDR2 SVGIG (reference sequence). The V segment lost 2 bases and the J segment 5 bases; nucleotides outside the gene matches: 13. The CDR3 has 16 residues. CDR3 amino acids: CAWSNPWTGEMDEQYF. Written as DNA, the CDR3 is TGTGCCTGGAGTAACCCCTGGACAGGGGAGATGGACGAGCAGTACTTC.

This chain joins TRBV6-1 and TRBJ1-1; D is ambiguous. The CDR3 has 15 amino acids. Germline values: CDR1 MNHNS, CDR2 SASEGT. V was cut by 4 bases and J by 0 bases, with 12 bases left in between. The CDR3 DNA reads as TGTGCCAGCAGTGCGAGTCGTACAATGAACACTGAAGCTTTCTTT. This codes for CASSASRTMNTEAFF.

The rearrangement uses TRBV7-2 and TRBJ2-7; D is ambiguous. The germline V and J ends were trimmed by 1 base and 0 bases, with 1 base remaining between them. CDR1 is SGHTA, CDR2 FQGNSA, per germline. The CDR3 loop spans 12 amino acids. The CDR3: CASSLVSYEQYF. CDR3 bases: TGTGCCAGCAGCTTAGTCTCCTACGAGCAGTACTTC.

V usage is TRBV2 and J usage is TRBJ2-7; 9 positions match TRBD1. In germline, CDR1 is SNHLY, CDR2 FYNNEI. There are 13 residues in the CDR3. With V trimmed by 6 bases and J by 3 bases, 3 bases remained unmatched. CDR3 in DNA: TGTGCCAGCAGGGGGACAGGGTACTACGAGCAGTACTTC. It encodes CASRGTGYYEQYF.

This sequence joins TRBV30 and TRBJ1-2; TRBD1 matches at 9 bases. Per germline, CDR1 GTSNPN and CDR2 SVGIG (reference sequence). V shed 2 bases and J 6 bases; nucleotides not matched to a gene: 4. CDR3 length: 13 residues. CDR3 bases: TGTGCCTGGAGTCTGGGACAGGGCCATGGCTACACCTTC. The encoded protein is CAWSLGQGHGYTF.

J is TRBJ2-7 and V is TRBV7-9, with D possibly matching TRBD1 (5 bases). CDR1 is SEHNR and CDR2 is FQNEAQ in the germline V gene (reference sequence). Trimming removed 1 base from V and 4 bases from J, with 8 bases in between. This CDR3 spans 13 amino acids. The CDR3 DNA follows: TGTGCCAGCAGCTTAGTTAGGGGATACGAGCAGTACTTC. Translated, it gives CASSLVRGYEQYF.

This chain uses TRBV7-2 with TRBJ1-1; 7 bases are a match to TRBD1. Germline V lookup: CDR1 SGHTA, CDR2 FQGNSA. The CDR3 spans 15 residues. The trim removed 1 base at V and 5 bases at J, leaving 7 bases unmatched. The CDR3 nucleotides are TGTGCCAGCAGCTTAGACGGTACAGGGGAGACTGAAGCTTTCTTT. Protein product: CASSLDGTGETEAFF.

This clone was seen just once. J is TRBJ2-2 and V is TRBV7-2, with 7 bases that match TRBD1. This CDR3 comprises 16 residues. Germline CDR1 reads SGHTA; CDR2 reads FQGNSA. With V trimmed by 3 bases and J by 3 bases, 7 bases remained unmatched. In DNA, the CDR3 is TGTGCCAGCAGCTTCCGAGGGGGCTCGGACACCGGGGAGCTGTTTTTT. Amino acid sequence: CASSFRGGSDTGELFF.

This clone appeared a few times. CDR3 nucleotides: TGTGCCAGTAACGACCCGTCGGGGACCTATGGCTACACCTTC. It codes for CASNDPSGTYGYTF. The chain recombines TRBV19 with TRBJ1-2, with D possibly matching TRBD1 (5 bases). Germline V gene data show CDR1 as LNHDA and CDR2 as SQIVND (reference sequence). Between the trimmed V and J ends, which lost 7 bases and 4 bases, there was a span of 16 bases. The CDR3 has 14 amino acids.

This chain connects TRBV5-6 to TRBJ1-4; D gene ambiguous. Germline lookup yields CDR1 SGHDT and CDR2 YYEEEE. The CDR3 totals 12 residues. The V end was cut by 4 bases, the J end by 8 bases, with 9 bases between. CDR3 in DNA: TGTGCCAGCAGCCTACGGGCCGAAAAACTGTTTTTT. The encoded protein is CASSLRAEKLFF.

The V gene is TRBV11-2, the J gene TRBJ2-3; perhaps TRBD2 as D (6 bases). There are 13 residues in the CDR3. CDR1 and CDR2 (germline): SGHAT, FQNNGV. V dropped 0 bases and J dropped 8 bases, with 9 bases sitting between them. The CDR3 sequence is CASSLDGGGTQYF. CDR3 nucleotides: TGTGCCAGCAGCTTAGATGGGGGAGGTACGCAGTATTTT.

In its sample, this clone was seen a few times. The chain employs TRBV19 and TRBJ2-7, with TRBD1 matching over 7 bases. V lost 4 bases to trimming and J lost 0 bases; unmatched junction nucleotides: 12. The CDR3 is 17 amino acids. The germline gives CDR1 LNHDA, CDR2 SQIVND (reference sequence). DNA of the CDR3: TGTGCCAGTAGTACCCTTCCCCGGGACAGTGACTCCTACGAGCAGTACTTC. Translating gives CASSTLPRDSDSYEQYF.

This clone appeared a single time. The rearrangement joins TRBV13 to TRBJ1-1; unclear D gene. V lost 0 bases, J lost 2 bases, and 7 bases lay in between. The CDR3 has 14 residues. Germline CDR1 PRHDT, CDR2 FYEKMQ (reference sequence). The CDR3 region has the DNA TGTGCCAGCAGCTTAGGACAAATTAACACTGAAGCTTTCTTT. The encoded protein is CASSLGQINTEAFF.

V and J are TRBV28 and TRBJ1-5, with a possible D match to TRBD1 (6 bases). The V end lost 6 bases, the J end lost 4 bases, and 10 bases lay between the germline ends. The V gene's germline CDR1 is MDHEN and CDR2 SYDVKM. The CDR3 extends over 13 amino acids. The CDR3 loop reads CASRQGGNQPQHF. The CDR3, as DNA: TGTGCCAGCAGACAGGGAGGAAATCAGCCCCAGCATTTT.

The chain recombines TRBV6-1 with TRBJ1-6; no definite D call. Per germline, CDR1 MNHNS and CDR2 SASEGT. This CDR3 has 15 amino acids. V shed 3 bases and J shed 0 bases, with 6 bases lying between them. The CDR3 loop is CASSDWSSYNSPLHF. The CDR3 DNA follows: TGTGCCAGCAGTGATTGGAGCTCCTATAATTCACCCCTCCACTTT.

This chain uses TRBV10-1 with TRBJ2-1; D is possibly TRBD2 (6 bases). Germline lookup yields CDR1 WNHNN and CDR2 SYGVQD (reference sequence). CDR3 size: 14 residues. Trimming pared 6 bases from V and 3 bases from J, leaving 12 bases between. CDR3 in amino acids: CASSSGPRYNEQFF. In DNA form, the CDR3 reads TGCGCCAGCAGCAGCGGGCCGCGCTACAATGAGCAGTTCTTC.

CDR3 DNA: TGTGCCACCAGCAGAGGCGGGGGGCTAAACAATGAGCAGTTCTTC. Protein: CATSRGGGLNNEQFF. This rearrangement joins TRBV15 to TRBJ2-1; 8 bases line up with TRBD2. The CDR3 consists of 15 residues. With V trimmed by 1 base and J by 5 bases, 4 bases remained unmatched. Germline CDR1 reads LNHNV; CDR2 reads YYDKDF (reference sequence).

The rearrangement joins TRBV19 to TRBJ2-5, with a possible D match to TRBD2 (6 bases). CDR1 is LNHDA and CDR2 is SQIVND in the germline V gene (reference sequence). This CDR3 has 15 residues. The V gene lost 5 bases and the J gene lost 2 bases, with 15 bases spanning the gap. CDR3 amino acids: CASSARVGTQETQYF. CDR3 coding DNA: TGTGCCAGTAGTGCCAGGGTTGGGACTCAAGAGACCCAGTACTTC.

This clone was observed a few times. The chain recombines TRBV6-1 with TRBJ2-7, with TRBD2 matching over 11 bases. V trimming: 1 base; J trimming: 0 bases; junction bases outside the gene matches: 11. The CDR3 has 19 amino acids. The germline V gene has CDR1 MNHNS and CDR2 SASEGT. CDR3 DNA: TGTGCCAGCAGTGAAGAGACTAGCGGGGTCTACTGGAACTCCTACGAGCAGTACTTC. Its translation: CASSEETSGVYWNSYEQYF.